This is a list of T cell receptor beta chains from one sample in a study of blood T cell repertoires in COVID-19. This table comes from immunoSEQ multiplex PCR, and its TCRdb copy is limited to in-frame clones, with some not included. The sample records 100,000 to 120,000 clones, 87% being singletons. Sequencing input: peripheral blood. The receptors originated from a human donor in a cohort sampled during active COVID-19. The CDR3 runs from the conserved cysteine through the conserved F or W. Fields, in order: CDR3 DNA, CDR3 protein, D gene, J gene, clone size, V gene. A D gene is named only where the DNA matches it firmly. Size values are once, few and many counts, or a class for expanded clones, and some rows have none.

TGCAGCGTTCGAAGAGGGGGTCAGGGTAACGAGCAGTACTTC | CSVRRGGQGNEQYF | NA | TRBJ2-7 | NA | TRBV29-1
TGTGCCAGCAGCGGGGGGACCAACTACAATGAGCAGTTCTTC | CASSGGTNYNEQFF | TRBD2 | TRBJ2-1 | NA | TRBV6-5
TGCGCCAGCAGTATCACAGGGGTTGCCAGGAGCACCGGGGAGCTGTTTTTT | CASSITGVARSTGELFF | TRBD1 | TRBJ2-2 | NA | TRBV5-1
TGCGCCAGCAGCGGCTCCGGGACAGCAACTAATGAAAAACTGTTTTTT | CASSGSGTATNEKLFF | TRBD1 | TRBJ1-4 | few | TRBV10-2
TGTGCCAGCACCGGGTTGAACACTGAAGCTTTCTTT | CASTGLNTEAFF | NA | TRBJ1-1 | NA | TRBV12-3/TRBV12-4
TGTGCCAGCAGCTTTGATAGCCGGGACACTGAAGCTTTCTTT | CASSFDSRDTEAFF | NA | TRBJ1-1 | NA | TRBV5-4
TGTGCCAGCAGTGAAGCGCGTGGAGGCCCTGGTGGCTACACCTTC | CASSEARGGPGGYTF | NA | TRBJ1-2 | medium-sized | TRBV6-1
TGCAGCGTTCTCGGGTTTGGACTGATGAACACTGAAGCTTTCTTT | CSVLGFGLMNTEAFF | NA | TRBJ1-1 | NA | TRBV29-1
TGTGCCAGCAGCTTAGCCGGGGGAGACGGGGAGCTGTTTTTT | CASSLAGGDGELFF | NA | TRBJ2-2 | once | TRBV5-8
TGTGCCAGCTCACCACCGAATGATTGGCAAGGCGGAAGAGCTTTCTTT | CASSPPNDWQGGRAFF | NA | TRBJ1-1 | NA | TRBV18
TGTGCCAGCAGCCCCGTCGAAGAGACCCAGTACTTC | CASSPVEETQYF | NA | TRBJ2-5 | NA | TRBV7-6
TGTGCCAGCAGTCCCCTTGGGGTAGCGGGAGGAGAGCAGTTCTTC | CASSPLGVAGGEQFF | TRBD2 | TRBJ2-1 | once | TRBV28
TGTGCCAGCAGCTATGGACTGGGGTCGGATACGCAGTATTTT | CASSYGLGSDTQYF | NA | TRBJ2-3 | NA | TRBV7-2
TGTGCCAGCTCACGGACAGGGGGGTACAATGAGCAGTTCTTC | CASSRTGGYNEQFF | TRBD1 | TRBJ2-1 | NA | TRBV18
TGTGCCAGCAGCCGTACTAGCGGGGACTTCTACGAGCAGTACTTC | CASSRTSGDFYEQYF | TRBD2 | TRBJ2-7 | NA | TRBV7-9
TGTGCCAGCAGTATCTCGGCGGGGCAGCCCCAGCATTTT | CASSISAGQPQHF | NA | TRBJ1-5 | NA | TRBV7-3
TGTGCCAGCAGCCCATTCATCCTGAACACTGAAGCTTTCTTT | CASSPFILNTEAFF | NA | TRBJ1-1 | NA | TRBV5-6
TGTGCCAGCAGCCATGACAGGGGGCGATACAATGAGCAGTTCTTC | CASSHDRGRYNEQFF | TRBD1 | TRBJ2-1 | NA | TRBV27
TGTGCCAGCAGTCTCTTAGAGAGGGCAGGAGGGGAGCTGTTTTTT | CASSLLERAGGELFF | NA | TRBJ2-2 | few | TRBV6-5
TGTGCCAGCAGCCAGACAGGGTTACGGACCGGGGAGCTGTTTTTT | CASSQTGLRTGELFF | TRBD1 | TRBJ2-2 | NA | TRBV4-2
TGTGCCAGCAGCCAACCCGGTGGCAACAGGGCGTCTTGGGGCTACACCTTC | CASSQPGGNRASWGYTF | NA | TRBJ1-2 | NA | TRBV3-1/TRBV3-2
TGCAGCGTTAGAGGGTCAAATAGCAATCAGCCCCAGCATTTT | CSVRGSNSNQPQHF | NA | TRBJ1-5 | few | TRBV29-1
TGTGCCAGCGGGACAGTGAACACTGAAGCTTTCTTT | CASGTVNTEAFF | TRBD1 | TRBJ1-1 | few | TRBV19
TGCAGCGTTGTTGGGCAGTCGAACTCCTACGAGCAGTACTTC | CSVVGQSNSYEQYF | NA | TRBJ2-7 | NA | TRBV29-1
TGTGCCAGTAGTACCTCGAGGGATCTCACCTCTGGGGCCAACGTCCTGACTTTC | CASSTSRDLTSGANVLTF | NA | TRBJ2-6 | NA | TRBV19
TGTGCCTGGAGTCATCCTGGAAACACCATATATTTT | CAWSHPGNTIYF | NA | TRBJ1-3 | NA | TRBV30
TGTGCCAGCAGCCTCTCCGGGACAGGCAATAATTCACCCCTCCACTTT | CASSLSGTGNNSPLHF | TRBD1 | TRBJ1-6 | NA | TRBV3-1/TRBV3-2
TGCGCCAGCAGCCCGATTTGGGCGGGAGGGTCCAATGAGCAGTTCTTC | CASSPIWAGGSNEQFF | TRBD2 | TRBJ2-1 | NA | TRBV5-1
TGTGCCAGCAGTTCCCGGCGGGGTGAATCTGAAGCTTTCTTT | CASSSRRGESEAFF | NA | TRBJ1-1 | few | TRBV27
TGTGCCACCAGCAGAGAGGGGCCGGGACTAGCGGGGGACAACACCGGGGAGCTGTTTTTT | CATSREGPGLAGDNTGELFF | TRBD2 | TRBJ2-2 | NA | TRBV15
TGTGCCAGCAGCCCACTAATCGCTAGCGGGTACAATGAGCAGTTCTTC | CASSPLIASGYNEQFF | TRBD2 | TRBJ2-1 | NA | TRBV7-8
TGTGCCATCAGTAGACAGGGAGGTGAAAAACTGTTTTTT | CAISRQGGEKLFF | TRBD1 | TRBJ1-4 | once | TRBV10-3
TGTGCCAGCAGAACAGGGGCCGAATACAATGAGCAGTTCTTC | CASRTGAEYNEQFF | TRBD1 | TRBJ2-1 | NA | TRBV6-4
TGCAGCGTTGCGGGCACCGGGGAGCTGTTTTTT | CSVAGTGELFF | NA | TRBJ2-2 | NA | TRBV29-1
TGTGCCAGCGAACAACAGGACAATCCGGGCCCAGATACGCAGTATTTT | CASEQQDNPGPDTQYF | NA | TRBJ2-3 | NA | TRBV6-4
TGTGCCAGCAGCGTAGGAGGCGGGAGGGCCAACACAGATACGCAGTATTTT | CASSVGGGRANTDTQYF | TRBD2 | TRBJ2-3 | NA | TRBV9
TGTGCTAGTGGTTCGGGGACAGGTTGGAACACTGAAGCTTTCTTT | CASGSGTGWNTEAFF | TRBD1 | TRBJ1-1 | NA | TRBV12-5
TGTGCCAGCAGAAGCAGGGACTACACTGAAGCTTTCTTT | CASRSRDYTEAFF | NA | TRBJ1-1 | NA | TRBV6-5
TGTGCCAGCAGTGACAAACAGCCCTCTGGGGCCAACGTCCTGACTTTC | CASSDKQPSGANVLTF | NA | TRBJ2-6 | once | TRBV6-4
TGTGCCAGCTCATCTAGCGGGATCTCCTACGAGCAGTACTTC | CASSSSGISYEQYF | TRBD2 | TRBJ2-7 | NA | TRBV7-2
TGTGCCAGCAGCGTAGACAGGGGTAATGAAAAACTGTTTTTT | CASSVDRGNEKLFF | TRBD1 | TRBJ1-4 | NA | TRBV9
TGTGCCAGCAGTAGGTCCGGGGTCGGGAAACAGCCCCAGCATTTT | CASSRSGVGKQPQHF | NA | TRBJ1-5 | NA | TRBV6-5
TGTGCCAGTAGTAACAGGGCTGAAGCTTTCTTT | CASSNRAEAFF | NA | TRBJ1-1 | NA | TRBV19
TGTGCCAGCAGCCCTCCCGGGACAGGAACCTCTGGAAACACCATATATTTT | CASSPPGTGTSGNTIYF | TRBD1 | TRBJ1-3 | NA | TRBV9
TGTGCCAGCAGCCCCGGAGGGTTCGAGCAGTACTTC | CASSPGGFEQYF | NA | TRBJ2-7 | NA | TRBV6-4
TGTGCCAGCAGCCTATTACTAGCGGCGGGAACAGATACGCAGTATTTT | CASSLLLAAGTDTQYF | TRBD2 | TRBJ2-3 | NA | TRBV5-4